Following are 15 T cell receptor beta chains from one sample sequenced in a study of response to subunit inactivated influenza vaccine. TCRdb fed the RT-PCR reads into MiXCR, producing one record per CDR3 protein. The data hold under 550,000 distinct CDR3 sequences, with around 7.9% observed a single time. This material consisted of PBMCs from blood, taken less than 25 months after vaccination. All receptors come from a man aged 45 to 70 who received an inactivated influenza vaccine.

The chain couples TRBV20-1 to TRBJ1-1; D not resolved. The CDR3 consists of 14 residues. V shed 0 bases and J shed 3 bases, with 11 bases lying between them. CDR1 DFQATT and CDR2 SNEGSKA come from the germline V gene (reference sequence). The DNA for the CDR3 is TGCAGTGCTAGAGAAAACAATTGGCACACTGAAGCTTTCTTT. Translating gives CSARENNWHTEAFF.

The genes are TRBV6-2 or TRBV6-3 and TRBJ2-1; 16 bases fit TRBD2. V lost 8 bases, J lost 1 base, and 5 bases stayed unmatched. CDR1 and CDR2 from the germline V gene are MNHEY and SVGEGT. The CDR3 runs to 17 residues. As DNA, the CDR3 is TGTGCCAGCGGGGGACTAGCGGGAGGGACTTCCTACAATGAGCAGTTCTTC. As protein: CASGGLAGGTSYNEQFF.

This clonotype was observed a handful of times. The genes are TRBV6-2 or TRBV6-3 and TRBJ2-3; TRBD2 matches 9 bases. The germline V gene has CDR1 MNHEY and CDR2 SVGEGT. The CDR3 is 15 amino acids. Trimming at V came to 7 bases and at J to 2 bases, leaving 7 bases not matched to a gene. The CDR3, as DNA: TGTGCCAGCACTAAAGCGGGGGGATACACAGATACGCAGTATTTT. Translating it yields CASTKAGGYTDTQYF.

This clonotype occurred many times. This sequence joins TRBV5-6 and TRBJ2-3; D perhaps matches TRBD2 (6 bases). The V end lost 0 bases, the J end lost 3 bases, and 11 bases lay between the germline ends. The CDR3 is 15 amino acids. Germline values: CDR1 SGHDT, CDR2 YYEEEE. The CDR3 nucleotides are TGTGCCAGCAGCTTGGCGGGAGATGAGACAGATACGCAGTATTTT. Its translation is CASSLAGDETDTQYF.

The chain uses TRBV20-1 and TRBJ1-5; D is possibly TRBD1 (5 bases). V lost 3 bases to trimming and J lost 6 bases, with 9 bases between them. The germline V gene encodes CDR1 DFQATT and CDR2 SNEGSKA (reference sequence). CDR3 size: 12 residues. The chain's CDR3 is CSASMGTQPQHF. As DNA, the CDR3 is TGCAGTGCTAGTATGGGGACTCAGCCCCAGCATTTT.

This chain's CDR3 is CASSLAWEETQYF. CDR3 coding DNA: TGTGCCAGCAGCTTAGCCTGGGAGGAGACCCAGTACTTC. This chain uses TRBV11-3 with TRBJ2-5, with D perhaps matching TRBD2 (5 bases). The germline V gene encodes CDR1 SGHNT and CDR2 YENEEA. Trimming cost V 1 base and J 5 bases, with 8 bases left between them. The CDR3 runs to 13 residues. Full variable domain (rest looked up from reference TRBV11-3 and TRBJ2-5): EAGVVQSPRYKIIEKKQPVAFWCNPISGHNTLYWYLQNLGQGPELLIRYENEEAVDDSQLPKDRFSAERLKGVDSTLKIQPAELGDSAVYLCASSLAWEETQYFGPGTRLLVL.

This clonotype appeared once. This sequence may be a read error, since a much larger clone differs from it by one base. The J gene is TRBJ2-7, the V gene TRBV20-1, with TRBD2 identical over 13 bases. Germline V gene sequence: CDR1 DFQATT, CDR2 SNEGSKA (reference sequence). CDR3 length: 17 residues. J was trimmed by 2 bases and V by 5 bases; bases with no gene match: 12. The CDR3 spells CSALSSLLAGGTYEQYF. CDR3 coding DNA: TGCAGTGCTTTGTCCTCATTACTAGCGGGGGGGACCTACGAGCAGTACTTC.

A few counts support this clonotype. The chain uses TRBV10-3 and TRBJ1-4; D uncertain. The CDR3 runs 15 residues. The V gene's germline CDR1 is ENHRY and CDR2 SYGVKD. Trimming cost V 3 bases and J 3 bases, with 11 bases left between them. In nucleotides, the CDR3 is TGTGCCATCAGTGATCAGAATGGGGCTAATGAAAAACTGTTTTTT. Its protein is CAISDQNGANEKLFF.

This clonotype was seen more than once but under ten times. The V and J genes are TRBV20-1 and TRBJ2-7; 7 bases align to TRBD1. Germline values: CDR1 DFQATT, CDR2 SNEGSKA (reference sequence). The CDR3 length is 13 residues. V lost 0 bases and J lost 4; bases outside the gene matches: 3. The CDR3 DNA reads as TGCAGTGCTAGAGAAGGGGGCGAATACGAGCAGTACTTC. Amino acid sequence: CSAREGGEYEQYF.

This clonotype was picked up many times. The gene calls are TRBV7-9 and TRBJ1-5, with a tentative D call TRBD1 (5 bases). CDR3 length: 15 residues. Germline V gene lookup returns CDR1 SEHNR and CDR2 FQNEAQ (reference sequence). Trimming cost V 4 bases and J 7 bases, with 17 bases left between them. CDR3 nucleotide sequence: TGTGCCAGCAGCTCGGGCCTCGCCCAGGGACAGCCCCAGCATTTT. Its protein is CASSSGLAQGQPQHF.

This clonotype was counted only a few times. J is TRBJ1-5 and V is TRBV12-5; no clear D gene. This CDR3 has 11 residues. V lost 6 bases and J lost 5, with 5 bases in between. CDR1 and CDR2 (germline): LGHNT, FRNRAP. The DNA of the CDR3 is TGTGCTAGTGGCAACTATCAGCCCCAGCATTTT. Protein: CASGNYQPQHF.

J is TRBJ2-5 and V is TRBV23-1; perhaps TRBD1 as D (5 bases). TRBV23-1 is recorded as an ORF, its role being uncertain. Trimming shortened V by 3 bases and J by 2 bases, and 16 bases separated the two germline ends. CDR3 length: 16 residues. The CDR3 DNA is TGCGCCAGCAGTCATTTGAGTCAACACAGGCAAGAGACCCAGTACTTC. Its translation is CASSHLSQHRQETQYF.

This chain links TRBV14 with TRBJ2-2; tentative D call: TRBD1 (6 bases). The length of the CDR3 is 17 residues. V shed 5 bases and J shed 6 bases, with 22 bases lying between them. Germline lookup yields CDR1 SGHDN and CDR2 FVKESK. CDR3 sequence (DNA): TGTGCCAGCAGCGCCATGGGGGCCCGGGTTATTCCCGGGGAGCTGTTTTTT. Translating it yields CASSAMGARVIPGELFF.

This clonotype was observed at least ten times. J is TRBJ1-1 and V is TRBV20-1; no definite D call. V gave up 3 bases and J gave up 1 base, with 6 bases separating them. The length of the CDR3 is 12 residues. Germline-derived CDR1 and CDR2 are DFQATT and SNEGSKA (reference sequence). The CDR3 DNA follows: TGCAGTGCTAGTTCAGGGAACACTGAAGCTTTCTTT. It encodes CSASSGNTEAFF.

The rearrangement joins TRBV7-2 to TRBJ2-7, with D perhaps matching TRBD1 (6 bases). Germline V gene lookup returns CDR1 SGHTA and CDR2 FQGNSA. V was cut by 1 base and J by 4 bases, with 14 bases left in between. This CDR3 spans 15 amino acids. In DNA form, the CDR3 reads TGTGCCAGCAGCTTAGGTTGGGGGCCGAGTTACGAGCAGTACTTC. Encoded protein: CASSLGWGPSYEQYF.